This TCR beta chain was captured in a study of T cell repertoires in cytomegalovirus infection. The wider study: HLA-C-restricted CMV epitopes, recently identified, and well-studied HLA-B-restricted ones were used by the study. Through public TCR beta signatures, both CMV infection and matching HLA type were indicated.

The CDR3 has 15 residues. V trimming: 5 bases; J trimming: 4 bases; junction bases outside the gene matches: 2. This clonotype came up a few times. The antigen is not known. The study's findings and limits: There were carriers of CMV plus the relevant HLA, and cumulative public TCR beta family frequency identified them. HLA-C-restricted, CMV-specific TCR beta clonotypes were dominant ex vivo.

Each CDR3 protein is one row after TCRdb ran MiXCR on the reads. In the table there are roughly 90,000 distinct CDR3 sequences, 24% of which are singletons. This clonotype originated in a human donor in good health (CMV status not recorded). Some clones in this sample may be carry-over from other donors' samples. The genes are TRBV12-3 or TRBV12-4 and TRBJ2-3, with 14 bases matching TRBD2. This specimen was CD8+ T cells from cultured PBMCs, taken from culture after CMV antigen stimulation. The CDR3 protein is CASSATSGGADTQYF. The CDR3 coding sequence is TGTGCCAGCAGTGCGACTAGCGGGGGGGCAGATACGCAGTATTTT.